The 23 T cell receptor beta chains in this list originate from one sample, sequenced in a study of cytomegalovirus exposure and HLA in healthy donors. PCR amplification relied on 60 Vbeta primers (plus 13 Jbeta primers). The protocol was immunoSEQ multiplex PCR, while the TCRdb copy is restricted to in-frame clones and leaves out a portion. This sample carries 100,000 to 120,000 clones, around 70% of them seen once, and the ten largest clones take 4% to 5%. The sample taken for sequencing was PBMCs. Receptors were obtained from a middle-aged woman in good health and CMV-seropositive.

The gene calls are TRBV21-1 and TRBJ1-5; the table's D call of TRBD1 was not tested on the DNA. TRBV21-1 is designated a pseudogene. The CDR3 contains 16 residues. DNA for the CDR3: TGTGCCAGCAGCAACGCATTGGGACAGATTAATCAGCCCCAGCATTTT. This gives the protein CASSNALGQINQPQHF.

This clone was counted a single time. The CDR3 DNA reads as TGTGCCAGTACCCCGGGTGGTCTCTATGGCTACACCTTC. Its translation: CASTPGGLYGYTF. The chain joins TRBV19 to TRBJ1-2; D is unresolved. Trimming took off 7 bases at V and 4 bases at J, with 13 bases between the two ends. Per germline, CDR1 LNHDA and CDR2 SQIVND (reference sequence). The CDR3 consists of 13 residues.

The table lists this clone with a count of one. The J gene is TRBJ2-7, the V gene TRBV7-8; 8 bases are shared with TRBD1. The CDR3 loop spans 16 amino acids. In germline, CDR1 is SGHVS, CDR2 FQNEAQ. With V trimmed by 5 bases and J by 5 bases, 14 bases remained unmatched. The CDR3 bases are TGTGCCAGCAGCCGAACCCTCGGACGCAGGGGGCACGAGCAGTACTTC. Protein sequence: CASSRTLGRRGHEQYF.

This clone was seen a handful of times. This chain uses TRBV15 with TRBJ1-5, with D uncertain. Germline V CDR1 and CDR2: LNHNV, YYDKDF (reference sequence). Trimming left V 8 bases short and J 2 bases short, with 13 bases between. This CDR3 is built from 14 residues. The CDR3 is CATQRQVGNQPQHF. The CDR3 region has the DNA TGTGCCACCCAAAGACAAGTAGGCAATCAGCCCCAGCATTTT.

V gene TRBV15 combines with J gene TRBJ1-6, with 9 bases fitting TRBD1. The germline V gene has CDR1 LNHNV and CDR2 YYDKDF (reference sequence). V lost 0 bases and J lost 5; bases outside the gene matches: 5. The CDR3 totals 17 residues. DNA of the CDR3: TGTGCCACCAGCAGAGAACCCGGGACAGGGAATAATTCACCCCTCCACTTT. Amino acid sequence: CATSREPGTGNNSPLHF. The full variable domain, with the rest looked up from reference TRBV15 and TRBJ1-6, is DAMVIQNPRYQVTQFGKPVTLSCSQTLNHNVMYWYQQKSSQAPKLLFHYYDKDFNNEADTPDNFQSRRPNTSFCFLDIRSPGLGDTAMYLCATSREPGTGNNSPLHFGNGTRLTVT.

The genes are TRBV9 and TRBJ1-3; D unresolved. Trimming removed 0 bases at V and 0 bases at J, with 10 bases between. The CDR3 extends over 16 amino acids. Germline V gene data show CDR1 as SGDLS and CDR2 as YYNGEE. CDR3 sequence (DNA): TGTGCCAGCAGCGTAGGACTGGGTTCCTCTGGAAACACCATATATTTT. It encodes CASSVGLGSSGNTIYF. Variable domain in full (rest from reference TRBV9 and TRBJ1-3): DSGVTQTPKHLITATGQRVTLRCSPRSGDLSVYWYQQSLDQGLQFLIQYYNGEERAKGNILERFSAQQFPDLHSELNLSSLELGDSALYFCASSVGLGSSGNTIYFGEGSWLTVV.

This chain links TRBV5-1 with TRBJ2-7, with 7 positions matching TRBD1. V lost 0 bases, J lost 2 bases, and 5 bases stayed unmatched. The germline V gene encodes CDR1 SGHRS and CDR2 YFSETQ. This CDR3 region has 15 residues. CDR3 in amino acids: CASSLAKGATYEQYF. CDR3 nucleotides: TGCGCCAGCAGCTTGGCCAAGGGGGCCACCTACGAGCAGTACTTC. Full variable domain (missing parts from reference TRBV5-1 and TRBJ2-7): KAGVTQTPRYLIKTRGQQVTLSCSPISGHRSVSWYQQTPGQGLQFLFEYFSETQRNKGNFPGRFSGRQFSNSRSEMNVSTLELGDSALYLCASSLAKGATYEQYFGPGTRLTVT.

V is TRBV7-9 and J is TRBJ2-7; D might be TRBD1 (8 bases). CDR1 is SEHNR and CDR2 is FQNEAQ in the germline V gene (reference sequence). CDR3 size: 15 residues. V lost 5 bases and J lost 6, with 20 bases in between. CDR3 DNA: TGTGCCAGCAGCCCAGGACAGGGAGGGTCCGGCGAGCAGTACTTC. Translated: CASSPGQGGSGEQYF.

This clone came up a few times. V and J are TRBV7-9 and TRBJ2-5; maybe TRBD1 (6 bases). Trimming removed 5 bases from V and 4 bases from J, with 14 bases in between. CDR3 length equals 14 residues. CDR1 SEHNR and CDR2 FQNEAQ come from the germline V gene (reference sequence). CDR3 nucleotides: TGTGCCAGCAGCGAACAGGGAGAGGGAGAGACCCAGTACTTC. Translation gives CASSEQGEGETQYF.

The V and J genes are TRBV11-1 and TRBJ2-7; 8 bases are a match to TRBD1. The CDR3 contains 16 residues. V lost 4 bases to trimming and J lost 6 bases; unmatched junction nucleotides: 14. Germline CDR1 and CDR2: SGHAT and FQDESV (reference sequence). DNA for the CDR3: TGTGCCAGCAGCTCTCCTAGTGGGACAGGTTCCGGCGAGCAGTACTTC. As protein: CASSSPSGTGSGEQYF.

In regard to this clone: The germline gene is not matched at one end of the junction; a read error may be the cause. In DNA form, the CDR3 reads TGCGCCAGCACCTTGTATGCGGGTGGCACAGATACGCAGTATTTT. This sequence encodes CASTLYAGGTDTQYF. The chain couples TRBV5-1 to TRBJ2-3; D possibly corresponds to TRBD2 (5 bases). The germline V gene encodes CDR1 SGHRS and CDR2 YFSETQ. This CDR3 has 15 residues.

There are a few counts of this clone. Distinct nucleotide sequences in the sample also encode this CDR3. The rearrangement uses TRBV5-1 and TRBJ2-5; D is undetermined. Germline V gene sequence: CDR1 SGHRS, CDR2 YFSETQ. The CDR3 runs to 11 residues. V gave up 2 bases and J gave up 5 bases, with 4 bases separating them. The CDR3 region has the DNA TGCGCCAGCAGCTTCCGGGAGACCCAGTACTTC. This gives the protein CASSFRETQYF.

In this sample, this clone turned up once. Here the CDR3 reads CASSQVKGLRETQYF. CDR3 coding DNA: TGTGCCAGCAGCCAAGTTAAGGGGCTCAGAGAGACCCAGTACTTC. J is TRBJ2-7 and V is TRBV14, with a weak D call TRBD1 (5 bases). The J call is uncertain, as TRBJ2-5 better fits the DNA end. Per the germline V gene, CDR1 is SGHDN and CDR2 is FVKESK. The CDR3 sequence is 15 residues long.

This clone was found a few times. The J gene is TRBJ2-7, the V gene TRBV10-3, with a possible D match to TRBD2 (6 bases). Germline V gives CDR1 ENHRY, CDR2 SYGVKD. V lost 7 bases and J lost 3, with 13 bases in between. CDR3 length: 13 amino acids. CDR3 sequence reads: CAIKPGEVYEQYF. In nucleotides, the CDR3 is TGTGCCATCAAACCGGGAGAAGTCTACGAGCAGTACTTC.

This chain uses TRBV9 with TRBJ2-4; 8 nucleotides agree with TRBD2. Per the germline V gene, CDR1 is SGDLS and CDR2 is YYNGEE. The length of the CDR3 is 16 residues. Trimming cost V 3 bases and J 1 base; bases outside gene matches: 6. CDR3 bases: TGTGCCAGCAGCGAGGAGCGGGGGCTGGCCAAAAACATTCAGTACTTC. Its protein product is CASSEERGLAKNIQYF.

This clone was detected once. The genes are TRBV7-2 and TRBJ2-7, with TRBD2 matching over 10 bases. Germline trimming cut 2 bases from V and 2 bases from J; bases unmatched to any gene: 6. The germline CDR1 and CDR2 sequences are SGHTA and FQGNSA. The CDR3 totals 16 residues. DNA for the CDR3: TGTGCCAGCAGCTTATCTCCCAGCGGGGGGGCCTACGAGCAGTACTTC. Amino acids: CASSLSPSGGAYEQYF.

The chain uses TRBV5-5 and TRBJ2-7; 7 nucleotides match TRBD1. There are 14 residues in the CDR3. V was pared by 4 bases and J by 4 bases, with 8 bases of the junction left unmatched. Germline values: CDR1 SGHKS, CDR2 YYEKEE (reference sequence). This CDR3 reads CASSANRGKYEQYF. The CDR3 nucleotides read TGTGCCAGCAGCGCTAACAGGGGCAAATACGAGCAGTACTTC.

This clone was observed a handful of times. The chain's CDR3 is CASSINGGNQETQYF. The CDR3 DNA reads TGTGCCAGCAGCATAAACGGGGGGAACCAAGAGACCCAGTACTTC. The chain uses TRBV7-3 and TRBJ2-5; 7 bases line up with TRBD2. V gave up 5 bases and J gave up 0 bases; unmatched junction bases: 6. The germline gives CDR1 SGHTA, CDR2 FQGTGA. This CDR3 has 15 residues.

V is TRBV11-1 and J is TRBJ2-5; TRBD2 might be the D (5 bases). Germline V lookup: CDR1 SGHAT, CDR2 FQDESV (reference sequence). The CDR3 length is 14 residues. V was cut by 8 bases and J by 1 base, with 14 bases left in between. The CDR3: CASGRVTSQETQYF. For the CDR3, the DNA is TGTGCCAGCGGTCGGGTCACTAGCCAAGAGACCCAGTACTTC.

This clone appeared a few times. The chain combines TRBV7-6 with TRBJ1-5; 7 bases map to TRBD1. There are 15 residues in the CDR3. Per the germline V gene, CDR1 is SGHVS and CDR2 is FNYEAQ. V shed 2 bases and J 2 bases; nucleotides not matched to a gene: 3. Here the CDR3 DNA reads TGTGCCAGCAGCTTATCCGGGACAGGCAATCAGCCCCAGCATTTT. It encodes CASSLSGTGNQPQHF. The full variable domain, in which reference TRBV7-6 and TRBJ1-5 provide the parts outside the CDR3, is GAGVSQSPRYKVTKRGQDVALRCDPISGHVSLYWYRQALGQGPEFLTYFNYEAQQDKSGLPNDRFSAERPEGSISTLTIQRTEQRDSAMYRCASSLSGTGNQPQHFGDGTRLSIL.

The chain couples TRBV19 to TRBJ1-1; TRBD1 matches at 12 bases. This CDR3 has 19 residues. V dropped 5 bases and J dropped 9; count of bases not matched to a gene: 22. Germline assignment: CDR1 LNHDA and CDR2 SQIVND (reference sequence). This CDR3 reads CASSRSGTGGKRTERKAFF. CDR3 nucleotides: TGTGCCAGTAGTCGATCCGGGACAGGGGGCAAAAGGACCGAAAGGAAAGCTTTCTTT.

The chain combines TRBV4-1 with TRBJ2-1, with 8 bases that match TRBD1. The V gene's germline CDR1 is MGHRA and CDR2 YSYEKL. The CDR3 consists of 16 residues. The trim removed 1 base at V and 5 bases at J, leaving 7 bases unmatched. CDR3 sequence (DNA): TGCGCCAGCAGCCAAGTATTCCGGGACAGGCACAATGAGCAGTTCTTC. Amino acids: CASSQVFRDRHNEQFF.

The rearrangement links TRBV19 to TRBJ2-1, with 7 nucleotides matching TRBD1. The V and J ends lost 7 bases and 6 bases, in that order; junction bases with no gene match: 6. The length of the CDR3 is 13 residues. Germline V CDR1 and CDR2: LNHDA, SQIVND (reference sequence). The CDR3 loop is CASTGTEFNEQFF. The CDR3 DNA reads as TGTGCCAGTACCGGGACAGAGTTCAATGAGCAGTTCTTC.